The text below deals with one T cell receptor (beta chain). The CDR3 runs 15 residues. V trimming: 4 bases; J trimming: 3 bases; junction bases outside the gene matches: 8. The germline V gene encodes CDR1 SGHTA and CDR2 FQGNSA. This record comes from a study of cytomegalovirus exposure and HLA in healthy donors. Profiling relied on immunoSEQ multiplex PCR, and the TCRdb table lists in-frame clones only, not all of them. The profile covers under 110,000 clones, with around 89% appearing a single time and 1.8% taken by the ten largest. Sequenced input: PBMCs. The receptor was derived from a woman younger than 30 in good health and CMV-seropositive. The chain recombines TRBV7-2 with TRBJ2-7; 8 positions match TRBD2. This CDR3 reads CASSSHSLAGYEQYF. The CDR3 bases are TGTGCCAGCAGCTCGCACTCTCTAGCGGGCTACGAGCAGTACTTC.